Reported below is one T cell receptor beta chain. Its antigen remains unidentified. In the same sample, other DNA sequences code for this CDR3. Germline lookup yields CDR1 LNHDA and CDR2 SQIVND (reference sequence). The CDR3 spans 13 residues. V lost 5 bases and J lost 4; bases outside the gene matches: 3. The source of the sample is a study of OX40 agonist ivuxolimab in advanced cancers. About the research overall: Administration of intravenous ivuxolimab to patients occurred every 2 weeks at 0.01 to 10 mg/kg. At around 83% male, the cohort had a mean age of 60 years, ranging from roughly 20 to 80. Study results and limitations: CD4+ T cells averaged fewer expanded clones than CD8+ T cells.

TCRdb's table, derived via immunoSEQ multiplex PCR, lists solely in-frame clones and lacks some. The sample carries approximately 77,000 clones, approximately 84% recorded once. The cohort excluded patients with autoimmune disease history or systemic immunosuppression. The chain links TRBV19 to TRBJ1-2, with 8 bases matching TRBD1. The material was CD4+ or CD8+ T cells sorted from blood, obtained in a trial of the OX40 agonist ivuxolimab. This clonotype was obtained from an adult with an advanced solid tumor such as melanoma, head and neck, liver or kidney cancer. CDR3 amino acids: CASSPGTGYGYTF. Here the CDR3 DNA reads TGTGCCAGTAGTCCCGGGACAGGCTATGGCTACACCTTC.